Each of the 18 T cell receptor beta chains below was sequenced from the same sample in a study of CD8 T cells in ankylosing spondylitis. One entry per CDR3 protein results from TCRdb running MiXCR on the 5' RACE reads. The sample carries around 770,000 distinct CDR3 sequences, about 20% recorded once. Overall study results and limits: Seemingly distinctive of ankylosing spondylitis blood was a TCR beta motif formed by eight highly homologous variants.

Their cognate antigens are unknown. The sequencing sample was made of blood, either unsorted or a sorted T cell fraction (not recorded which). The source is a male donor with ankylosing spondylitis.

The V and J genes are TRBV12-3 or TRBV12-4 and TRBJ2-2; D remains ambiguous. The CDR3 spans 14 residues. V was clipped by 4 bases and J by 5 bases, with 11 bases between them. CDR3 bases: TGTGCCAGCAGTTCCCGGGTCGCGACCGGGGAGCTGTTTTTT. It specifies CASSSRVATGELFF.

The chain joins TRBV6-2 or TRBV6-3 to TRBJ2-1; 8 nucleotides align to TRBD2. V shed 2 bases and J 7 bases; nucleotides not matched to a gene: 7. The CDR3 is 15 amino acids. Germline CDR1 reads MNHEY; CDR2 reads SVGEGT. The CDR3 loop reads CASSYQRGNWNEQFF. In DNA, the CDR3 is TGTGCCAGCAGTTACCAGCGGGGGAACTGGAATGAGCAGTTCTTC.

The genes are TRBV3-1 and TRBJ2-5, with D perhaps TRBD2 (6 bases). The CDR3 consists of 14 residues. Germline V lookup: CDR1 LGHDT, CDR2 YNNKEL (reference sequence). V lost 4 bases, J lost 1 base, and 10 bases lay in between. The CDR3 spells CASSRGLIQETQYF. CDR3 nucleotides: TGTGCCAGCAGCCGGGGACTGATCCAAGAGACCCAGTACTTC.

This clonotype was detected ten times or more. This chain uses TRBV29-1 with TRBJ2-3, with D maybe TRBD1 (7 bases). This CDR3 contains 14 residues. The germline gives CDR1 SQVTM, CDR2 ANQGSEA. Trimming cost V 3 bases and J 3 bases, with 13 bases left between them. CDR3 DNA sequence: TGCAGCGTTGACTTGACAGGGAGGACAGATACGCAGTATTTT. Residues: CSVDLTGRTDTQYF.

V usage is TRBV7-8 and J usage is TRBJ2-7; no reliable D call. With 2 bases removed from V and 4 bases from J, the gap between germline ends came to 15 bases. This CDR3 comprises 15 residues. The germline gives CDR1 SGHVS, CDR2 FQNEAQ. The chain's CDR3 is CASSLKSGSYYEQYF. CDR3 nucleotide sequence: TGTGCCAGCAGCTTAAAGTCTGGCTCTTATTACGAGCAGTACTTC.

The CDR3 region is CASSPGGSVNEQFF. The CDR3 DNA reads as TGCGCCAGCAGCCCTGGGGGCAGCGTCAATGAGCAGTTCTTC. The chain links TRBV5-1 to TRBJ2-1; maybe TRBD1 (6 bases). V was cut by 4 bases and J by 6 bases, with 14 bases left in between. Per germline, CDR1 SGHRS and CDR2 YFSETQ. CDR3 length equals 14 residues.

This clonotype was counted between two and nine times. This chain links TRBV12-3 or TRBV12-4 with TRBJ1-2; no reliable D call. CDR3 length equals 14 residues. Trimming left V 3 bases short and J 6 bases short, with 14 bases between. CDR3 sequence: CASSLLAGLDGYTF. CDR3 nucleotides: TGTGCCAGCAGTTTGTTAGCAGGTCTTGATGGCTACACCTTC.

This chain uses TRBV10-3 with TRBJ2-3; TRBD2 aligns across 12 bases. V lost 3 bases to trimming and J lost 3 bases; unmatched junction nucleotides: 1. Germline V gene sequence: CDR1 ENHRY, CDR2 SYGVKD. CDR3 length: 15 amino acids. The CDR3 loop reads CAISDTSGRTDTQYF. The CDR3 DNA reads TGTGCCATCAGTGATACTAGCGGGAGGACAGATACGCAGTATTTT.

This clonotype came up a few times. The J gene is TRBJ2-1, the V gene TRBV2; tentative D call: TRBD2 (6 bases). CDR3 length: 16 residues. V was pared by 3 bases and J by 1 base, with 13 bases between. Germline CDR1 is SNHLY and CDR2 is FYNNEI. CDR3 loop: CASSDPPTSSYNEQFF. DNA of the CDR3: TGTGCCAGCAGTGATCCCCCGACTAGTTCCTACAATGAGCAGTTCTTC.

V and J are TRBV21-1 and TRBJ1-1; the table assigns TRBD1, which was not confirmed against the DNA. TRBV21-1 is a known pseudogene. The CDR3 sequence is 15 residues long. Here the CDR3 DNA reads TGTGCCAGCAGCCCATGGGGGGCTCCGAACACTGAAGCTTTCTTT. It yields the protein CASSPWGAPNTEAFF.

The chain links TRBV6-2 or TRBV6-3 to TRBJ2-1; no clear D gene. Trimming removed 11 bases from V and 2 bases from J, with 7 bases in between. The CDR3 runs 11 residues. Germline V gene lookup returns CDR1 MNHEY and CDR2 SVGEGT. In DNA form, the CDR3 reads TGTGCCTCTTTGGCCTACAATGAGCAGTTCTTC. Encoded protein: CASLAYNEQFF.

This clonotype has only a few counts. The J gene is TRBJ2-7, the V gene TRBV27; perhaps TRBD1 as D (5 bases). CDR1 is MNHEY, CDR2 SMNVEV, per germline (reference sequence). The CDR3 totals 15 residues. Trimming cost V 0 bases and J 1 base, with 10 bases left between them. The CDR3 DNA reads TGTGCCAGCAGTTTATCCCCCCAGGGTTCCTACGAGCAGTACTTC. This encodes CASSLSPQGSYEQYF.

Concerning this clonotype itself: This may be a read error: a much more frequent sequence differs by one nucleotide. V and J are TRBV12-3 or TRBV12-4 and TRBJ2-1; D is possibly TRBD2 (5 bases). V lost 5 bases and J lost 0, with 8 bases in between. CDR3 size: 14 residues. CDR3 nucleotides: TGTGCCAGCAGTGAGACTAACTCCTACAATGAGCAGTTCTTC. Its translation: CASSETNSYNEQFF.

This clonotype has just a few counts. CDR3 nucleotide sequence: TGCGCCAGCAGGCCCGCTAGCGGGCTATACAATGAGCAGTTCTTC. Its translation: CASRPASGLYNEQFF. The J gene is TRBJ2-1, the V gene TRBV5-1; 8 positions agree with TRBD2. The CDR3 runs 15 residues. The germline V gene encodes CDR1 SGHRS and CDR2 YFSETQ. V trimming: 5 bases; J trimming: 4 bases; junction bases outside the gene matches: 8.

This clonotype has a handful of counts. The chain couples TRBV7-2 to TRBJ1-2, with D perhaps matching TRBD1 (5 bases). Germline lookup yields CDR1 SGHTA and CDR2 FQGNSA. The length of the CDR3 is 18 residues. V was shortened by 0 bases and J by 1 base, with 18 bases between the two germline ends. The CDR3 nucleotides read TGTGCCAGCAGCTTAGCGCCGGGAGGACAAACGTTTAACTATGGCTACACCTTC. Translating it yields CASSLAPGGQTFNYGYTF.

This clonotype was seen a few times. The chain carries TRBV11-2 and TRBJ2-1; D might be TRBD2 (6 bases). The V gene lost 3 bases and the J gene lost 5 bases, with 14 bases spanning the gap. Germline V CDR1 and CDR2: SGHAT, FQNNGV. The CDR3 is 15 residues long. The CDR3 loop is CASSLAGSGDNEQFF. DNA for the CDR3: TGTGCCAGCAGCTTGGCCGGGAGTGGGGACAATGAGCAGTTCTTC.

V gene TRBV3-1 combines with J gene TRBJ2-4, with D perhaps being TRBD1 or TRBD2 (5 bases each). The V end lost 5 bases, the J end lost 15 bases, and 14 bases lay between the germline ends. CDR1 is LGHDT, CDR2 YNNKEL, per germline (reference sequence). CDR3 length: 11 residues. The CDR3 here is CASSSGPALYF. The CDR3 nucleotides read TGTGCCAGCAGCTCGGGACCGGCCTTGTACTTC.

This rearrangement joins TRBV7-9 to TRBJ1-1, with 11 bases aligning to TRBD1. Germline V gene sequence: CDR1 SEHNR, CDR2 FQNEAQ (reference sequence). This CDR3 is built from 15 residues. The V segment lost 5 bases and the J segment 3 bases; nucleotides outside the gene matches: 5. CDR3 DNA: TGTGCCAGCAGCCCCGGGACAGGGGGATACACTGAAGCTTTCTTT. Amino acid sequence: CASSPGTGGYTEAFF.